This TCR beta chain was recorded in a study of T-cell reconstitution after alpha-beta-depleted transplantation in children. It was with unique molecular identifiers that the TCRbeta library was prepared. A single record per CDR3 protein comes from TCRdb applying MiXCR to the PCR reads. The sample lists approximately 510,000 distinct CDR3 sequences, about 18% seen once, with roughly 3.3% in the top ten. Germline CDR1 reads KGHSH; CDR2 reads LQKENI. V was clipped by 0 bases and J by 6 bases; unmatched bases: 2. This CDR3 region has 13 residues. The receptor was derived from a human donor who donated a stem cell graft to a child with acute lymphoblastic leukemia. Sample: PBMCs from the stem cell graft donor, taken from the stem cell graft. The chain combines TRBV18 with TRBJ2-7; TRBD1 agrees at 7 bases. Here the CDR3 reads CASSPPNRGEQYF. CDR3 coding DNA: TGTGCCAGCTCACCACCCAACAGGGGCGAGCAGTACTTC. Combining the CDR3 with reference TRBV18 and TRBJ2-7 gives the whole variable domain NAGVMQNPRHLVRRRGQEARLRCSPMKGHSHVYWYRQLPEEGLKFMVYLQKENIIDESGMPKERFSAEFPKEGPSILRIQQVVRGDSAAYFCASSPPNRGEQYFGPGTRLTVT.